This is a list of T cell receptor beta chains from one sample in a study of blood T cell repertoires in COVID-19. Produced via immunoSEQ multiplex PCR; TCRdb's table is partial and in-frame only. The table shows fewer than 300,000 clones, with approximately 89% occurring only once. The sample was PBMCs or T cells enriched from blood (not recorded which). These TCRs come from a middle-aged woman with acute COVID-19. The conserved cysteine and the conserved F or W are not part of the CDR3 here.

CDR3: ASRLPIGGRTYSYNEQF
V: TRBV12-2
J: TRBJ2-1

CDR3: ASSLEGQGAGYT
V: TRBV5-1
J: TRBJ1-2

CDR3: ASSTPQGVATNEKLF
V: TRBV21-1
J: TRBJ1-4

CDR3: ASSIAAGVGYT
V: TRBV19
J: TRBJ1-2

CDR3: ASSRDVRTDGNTIY
V: TRBV5-4
J: TRBJ1-3

CDR3: ASSLTGTRQETQY
V: TRBV7-9
J: TRBJ2-5

CDR3: ASSFTGYQETQY
V: TRBV7-8
J: TRBJ2-5

CDR3: SVVMRGGRSNEKLF
V: TRBV29-1
J: TRBJ1-4

CDR3: AIRGQGIGVNTEAF
V: TRBV10-3
J: TRBJ1-1

CDR3: ASSVGTSGTYEQF
V: TRBV9
J: TRBJ2-1

CDR3: ASSLVSQDVGIQY
V: TRBV5-1
J: TRBJ2-4

CDR3: ASSLGQGNQPQH
V: TRBV28
J: TRBJ1-5

CDR3: ASSQFAGGSAKNIQY
V: TRBV4-3
J: TRBJ2-4

CDR3: ASSSHPDRLAKNIQY
V: TRBV9
J: TRBJ2-4

CDR3: ASSPRPDRGTMGPNEKLF
V: TRBV18
J: TRBJ1-4

CDR3: ASSLSGANVLT
V: TRBV12-3/TRBV12-4
J: TRBJ2-6

CDR3: ASSHSLTSGGYNEQF
V: TRBV9
J: TRBJ2-1

CDR3: ASSTDSRERRTEAF
V: TRBV19
J: TRBJ1-1

CDR3: ASSILYQRGSTDTQY
V: TRBV19
J: TRBJ2-3

CDR3: ASSYSTFPDREAF
V: TRBV6-5
J: TRBJ1-1

CDR3: ASSYSRGSTDTQY
V: TRBV10-1
J: TRBJ2-3

CDR3: ATSGPGQGAYNGYT
V: TRBV24-1
J: TRBJ1-2

CDR3: ASSLVGTGDEKLF
V: TRBV5-1
J: TRBJ1-4

CDR3: ASSWTENTYEQY
V: TRBV11-2
J: TRBJ2-7

CDR3: ASSRTGSTTEAF
V: TRBV27
J: TRBJ1-1

CDR3: ASSKGPDKKGTGAKSGANVLT
V: TRBV21-1
J: TRBJ2-6

CDR3: ASSEGQGGNQPQH
V: TRBV9
J: TRBJ1-5

CDR3: ASSLGYRGRTGELF
V: TRBV5-1
J: TRBJ2-2

CDR3: ASSLQLGPFTEAF
V: TRBV13
J: TRBJ1-1

CDR3: SATDRDHIRNKDTQY
V: TRBV29-1
J: TRBJ2-3

CDR3: ASSLDRSRELF
V: TRBV7-6
J: TRBJ2-2

CDR3: ASSPSGSTDTQY
V: TRBV18
J: TRBJ2-3

CDR3: ASSLTGLNTEAF
V: TRBV5-8
J: TRBJ1-1

CDR3: ASSLSRGQNYGYT
V: TRBV7-9
J: TRBJ1-2

CDR3: ASSQVLAAPAEQY
V: TRBV14
J: TRBJ2-7

CDR3: ASSRTGEMDGYT
V: TRBV4-1
J: TRBJ1-2

CDR3: ASSRLGHTGELF
V: TRBV28
J: TRBJ2-2

CDR3: SVGQAGNTIY
V: TRBV29-1
J: TRBJ1-3

CDR3: ASRVGYGYT
V: TRBV28
J: TRBJ1-2

CDR3: ASSPRPGDDETQY
V: TRBV4-3
J: TRBJ2-5

CDR3: ASSVQAAGQPQH
V: TRBV6-4
J: TRBJ1-5

CDR3: ASSAQIEAF
V: TRBV7-2
J: TRBJ1-1